These 2 T cell receptor beta chains were all obtained from the same sample, sequenced in a study of human T cells and chemical hapten exposure. TCRdb processed the RACE reads anew with MiXCR; each CDR3 protein has one entry. Among 35,000 to 50,000 distinct CDR3 sequences listed, approximately 4.7% were seen once. This sample's time point: healthy volunteer bleed at 2 weeks. Total RNA extraction was carried out from unfractionated whole blood. The sequencing sample was made of whole blood. Receptor source: a female donor in good health. Some clones in this sample may be carry-over from other donors' samples.

The sample holds many counts of this clonotype. CDR3 protein: CASSARQGREEAFF. CDR3 bases: TGTGCCAGCAGCGCCCGACAGGGCCGGGAGGAAGCTTTCTTT. V and J are TRBV9 and TRBJ1-1, with 7 bases aligning to TRBD1. Germline-derived CDR1 and CDR2 are SGDLS and YYNGEE. The CDR3 extends over 14 amino acids. The V segment lost 3 bases and the J segment 8 bases; nucleotides outside the gene matches: 10.

With regard to this clonotype: This clone may be a read error of a much larger clone one base away. The V gene is TRBV6-6, the J gene TRBJ2-2; D remains ambiguous. The CDR3 is 13 residues long. Germline loops: CDR1 MNHNY, CDR2 SVGAGI (reference sequence). V lost 4 bases and J lost 9, with 12 bases in between. The CDR3 DNA is TGTGCCAGCAGTTCTTACAGCGCCAGGGAGCTGTTTTTT. Translating gives CASSSYSARELFF.